This TCR beta chain stems from a study of cytomegalovirus exposure and HLA in healthy donors. The CDR3 is 14 residues long. Germline CDR1 MNHEY, CDR2 SVGAGI. Trimming cost V 5 bases and J 2 bases, with 12 bases left between them. Though nominally healthy at sampling, donors likely had unrecorded immune exposures. Turning to this clone: What it binds is not known.

Primers for the PCR totalled 60 Vbeta and 13 Jbeta. Produced via immunoSEQ multiplex PCR; TCRdb's table is partial and in-frame only. The table records approximately 180,000 clones, roughly 80% of them present only once. General observations from the study: As a later analysis showed, a missense DCLRE1C variant was linked to trimming of TCR beta V- and J-genes. Across HLA loci, a later analysis found differing TCR association rates, with DRB1 most and HLA-C fewest.

This rearrangement joins TRBV6-5 to TRBJ1-2; possibly TRBD1 for D (6 bases). This clonotype originated in a woman under 30 in good health and CMV-seronegative. The sequenced sample was PBMCs. CDR3 in DNA: TGTGCCAGCAGTACGTCAACAGGGAACTATGGCTACACCTTC. As protein: CASSTSTGNYGYTF.